This TCR beta chain was identified in a study of T cell repertoires in ileal Crohn's disease. Study-wide results and caveats: Clonal expansions were more frequent in active smokers than non-smokers at surgery.

As for time point: neoterminal ileum biopsy at postoperative endoscopy, about 6 months after surgery. Of note for this clone: The antigen remains unidentified.

Germline V CDR1 and CDR2: MNHEY, SVGAGI. V lost 2 bases and J lost 6; bases outside the gene matches: 2. The CDR3 sequence is 15 residues long. Assay used: immunoSEQ multiplex PCR; TCRdb lists only in-frame clones, some missing. This repertoire shows some 10,000 clones, 78% found once; its top ten account for roughly 18%. The chain links TRBV6-5 to TRBJ2-1; 12 nucleotides match TRBD2. The sequence was obtained from an adult with Crohn's disease. Sequencing input: ileal tissue. The CDR3 coding sequence is TGTGCCAGCAGTTACACTAGCGGGAGGCGCAATGAGCAGTTCTTC. Translation: CASSYTSGRRNEQFF.